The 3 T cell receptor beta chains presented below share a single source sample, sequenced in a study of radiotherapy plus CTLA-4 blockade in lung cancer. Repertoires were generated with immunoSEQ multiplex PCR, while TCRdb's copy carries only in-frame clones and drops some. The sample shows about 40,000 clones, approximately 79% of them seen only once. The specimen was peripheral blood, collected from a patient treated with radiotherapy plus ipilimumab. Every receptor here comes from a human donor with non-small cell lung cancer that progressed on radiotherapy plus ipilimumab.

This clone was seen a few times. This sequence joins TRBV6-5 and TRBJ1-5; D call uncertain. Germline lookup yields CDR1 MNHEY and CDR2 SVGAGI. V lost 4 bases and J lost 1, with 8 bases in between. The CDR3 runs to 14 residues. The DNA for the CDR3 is TGTGCCAGCAGTTCGGAGGCAAGCAATCAGCCCCAGCATTTT. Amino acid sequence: CASSSEASNQPQHF.

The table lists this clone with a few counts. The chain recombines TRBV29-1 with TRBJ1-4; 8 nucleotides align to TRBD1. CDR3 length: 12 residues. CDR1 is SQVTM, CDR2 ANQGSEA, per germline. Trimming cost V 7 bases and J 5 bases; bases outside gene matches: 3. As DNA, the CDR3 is TGCAGCGGCCGACAGGGGAATGAAAAACTGTTTTTT. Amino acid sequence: CSGRQGNEKLFF.

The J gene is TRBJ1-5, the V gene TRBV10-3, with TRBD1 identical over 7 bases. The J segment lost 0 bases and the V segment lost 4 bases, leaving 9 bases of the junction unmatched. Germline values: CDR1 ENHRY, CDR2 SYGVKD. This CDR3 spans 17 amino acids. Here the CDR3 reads CAISGSGTDNSNQPQHF. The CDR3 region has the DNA TGTGCCATCAGTGGTTCCGGGACAGATAATAGCAATCAGCCCCAGCATTTT.